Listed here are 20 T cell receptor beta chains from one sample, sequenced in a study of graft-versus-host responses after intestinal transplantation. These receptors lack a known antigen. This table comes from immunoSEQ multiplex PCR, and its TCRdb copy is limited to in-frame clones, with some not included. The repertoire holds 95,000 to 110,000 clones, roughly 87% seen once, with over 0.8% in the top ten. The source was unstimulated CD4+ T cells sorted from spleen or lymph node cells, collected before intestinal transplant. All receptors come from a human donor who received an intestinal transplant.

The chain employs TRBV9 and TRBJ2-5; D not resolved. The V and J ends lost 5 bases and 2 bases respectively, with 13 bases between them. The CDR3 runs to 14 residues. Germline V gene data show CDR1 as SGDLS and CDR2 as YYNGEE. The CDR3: CASSRSAEQETQYF. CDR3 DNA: TGTGCCAGCAGTCGGTCGGCGGAGCAAGAGACCCAGTACTTC.

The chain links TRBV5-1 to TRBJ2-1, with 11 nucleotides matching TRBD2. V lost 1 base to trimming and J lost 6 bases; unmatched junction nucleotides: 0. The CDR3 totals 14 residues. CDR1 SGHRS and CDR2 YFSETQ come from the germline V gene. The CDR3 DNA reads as TGCGCCAGCAGCTTGACTAGCGGGAGCAATGAGCAGTTCTTC. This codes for CASSLTSGSNEQFF.

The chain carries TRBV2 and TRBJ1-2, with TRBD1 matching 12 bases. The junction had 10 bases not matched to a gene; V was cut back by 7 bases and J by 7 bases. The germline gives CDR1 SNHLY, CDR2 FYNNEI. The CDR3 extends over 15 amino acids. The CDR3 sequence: CASKLGQGAMSGYTF. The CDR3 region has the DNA TGTGCCAGCAAATTGGGACAGGGGGCTATGAGTGGCTACACCTTC.

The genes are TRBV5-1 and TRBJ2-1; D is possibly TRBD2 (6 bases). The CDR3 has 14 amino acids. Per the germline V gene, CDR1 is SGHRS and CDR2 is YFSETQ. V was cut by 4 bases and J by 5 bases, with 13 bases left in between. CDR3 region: CASSLEGLDNEQFF. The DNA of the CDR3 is TGCGCCAGCAGCCTTGAGGGACTCGACAATGAGCAGTTCTTC.

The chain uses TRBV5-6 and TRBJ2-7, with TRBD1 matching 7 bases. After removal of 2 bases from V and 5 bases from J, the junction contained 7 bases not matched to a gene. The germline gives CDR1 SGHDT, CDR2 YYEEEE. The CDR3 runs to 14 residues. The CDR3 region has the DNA TGTGCCAGCAGCTTACCCAACAGGGGCCACGAGCAGTACTTC. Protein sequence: CASSLPNRGHEQYF.

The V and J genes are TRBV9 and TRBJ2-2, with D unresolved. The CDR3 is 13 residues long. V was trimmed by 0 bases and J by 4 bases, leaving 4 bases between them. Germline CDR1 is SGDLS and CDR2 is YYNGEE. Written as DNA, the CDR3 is TGTGCCAGCAGCGTAGATGCCACCGGGGAGCTGTTTTTT. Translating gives CASSVDATGELFF.

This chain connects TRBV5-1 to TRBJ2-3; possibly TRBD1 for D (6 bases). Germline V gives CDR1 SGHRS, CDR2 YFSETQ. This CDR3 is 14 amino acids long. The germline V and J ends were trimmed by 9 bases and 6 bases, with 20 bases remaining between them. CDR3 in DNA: TGCGCCACAAGCCGCACAGGGTTATCGGATACGCAGTATTTT. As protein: CATSRTGLSDTQYF. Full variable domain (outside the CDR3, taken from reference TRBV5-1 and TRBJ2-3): KAGVTQTPRYLIKTRGQQVTLSCSPISGHRSVSWYQQTPGQGLQFLFEYFSETQRNKGNFPGRFSGRQFSNSRSEMNVSTLELGDSALYLCATSRTGLSDTQYFGPGTRLTVL.

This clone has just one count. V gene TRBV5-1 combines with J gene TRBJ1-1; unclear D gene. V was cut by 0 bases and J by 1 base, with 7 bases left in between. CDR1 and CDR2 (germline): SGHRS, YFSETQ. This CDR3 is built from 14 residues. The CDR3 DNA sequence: TGCGCCAGCAGCTTGGTTCCCCAGAACACTGAAGCTTTCTTT. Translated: CASSLVPQNTEAFF.

CDR3 in DNA: TGCAGCGTGTCCCAGGGCTACGAGCAGTACTTC. This encodes CSVSQGYEQYF. The gene calls are TRBV29-1 and TRBJ2-7; maybe TRBD1 (5 bases). V lost 6 bases to trimming and J lost 3 bases, with 9 bases between them. Germline CDR1 and CDR2: SQVTM and ANQGSEA. The length of the CDR3 is 11 residues.

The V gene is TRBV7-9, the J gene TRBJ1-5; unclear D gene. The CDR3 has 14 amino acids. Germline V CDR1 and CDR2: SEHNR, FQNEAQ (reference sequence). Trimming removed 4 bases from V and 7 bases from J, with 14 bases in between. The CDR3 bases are TGTGCCAGCAGCTCCCAGGAGAGTTCCCAGCCCCAGCATTTT. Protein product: CASSSQESSQPQHF.

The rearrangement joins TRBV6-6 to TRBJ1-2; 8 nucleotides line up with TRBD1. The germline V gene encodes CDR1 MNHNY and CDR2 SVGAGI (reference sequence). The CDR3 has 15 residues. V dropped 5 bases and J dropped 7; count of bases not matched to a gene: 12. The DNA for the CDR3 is TGTGCCAGCAGTCACAGTCTCAGGGGGCTCTCTGGCTACACCTTC. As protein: CASSHSLRGLSGYTF.

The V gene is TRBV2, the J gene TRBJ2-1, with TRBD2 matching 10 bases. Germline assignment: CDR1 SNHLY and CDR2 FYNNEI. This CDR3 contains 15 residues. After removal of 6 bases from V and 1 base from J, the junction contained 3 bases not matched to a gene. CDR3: CASSATSGSYNEQFF. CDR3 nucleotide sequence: TGTGCCAGCAGCGCGACTAGCGGGTCCTACAATGAGCAGTTCTTC.

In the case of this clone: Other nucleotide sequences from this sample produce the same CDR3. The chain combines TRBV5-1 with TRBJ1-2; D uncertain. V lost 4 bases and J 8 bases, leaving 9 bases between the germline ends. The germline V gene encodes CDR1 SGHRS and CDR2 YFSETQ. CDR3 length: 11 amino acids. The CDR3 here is CASSEGGGYTF. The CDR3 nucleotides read TGCGCCAGCAGCGAAGGTGGAGGCTACACCTTC.

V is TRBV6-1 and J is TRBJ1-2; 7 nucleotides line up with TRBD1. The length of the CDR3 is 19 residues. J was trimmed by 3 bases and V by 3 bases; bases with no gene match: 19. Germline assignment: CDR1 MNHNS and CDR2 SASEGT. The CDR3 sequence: CASSDPLQGRPFLDYGYTF. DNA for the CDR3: TGTGCCAGCAGTGACCCTTTACAGGGGAGACCTTTTTTGGACTATGGCTACACCTTC.

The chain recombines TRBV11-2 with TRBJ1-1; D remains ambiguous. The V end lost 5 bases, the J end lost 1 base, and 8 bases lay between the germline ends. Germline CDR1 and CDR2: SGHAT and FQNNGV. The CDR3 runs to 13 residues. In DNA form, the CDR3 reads TGTGCCAGCAGCCGCGGCGAGAACACTGAAGCTTTCTTT. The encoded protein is CASSRGENTEAFF. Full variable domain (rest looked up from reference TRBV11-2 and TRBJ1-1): EAGVAQSPRYKIIEKRQSVAFWCNPISGHATLYWYQQILGQGPKLLIQFQNNGVVDDSQLPKDRFSAERLKGVDSTLKIQPAKLEDSAVYLCASSRGENTEAFFGQGTRLTVV.

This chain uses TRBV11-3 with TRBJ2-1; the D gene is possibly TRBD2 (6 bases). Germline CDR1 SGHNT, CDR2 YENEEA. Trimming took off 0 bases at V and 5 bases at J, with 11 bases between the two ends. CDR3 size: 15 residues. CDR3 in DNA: TGTGCCAGCAGCTTAGACGGCGGGATTCACAATGAGCAGTTCTTC. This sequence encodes CASSLDGGIHNEQFF. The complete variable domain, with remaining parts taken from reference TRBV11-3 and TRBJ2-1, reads EAGVVQSPRYKIIEKKQPVAFWCNPISGHNTLYWYLQNLGQGPELLIRYENEEAVDDSQLPKDRFSAERLKGVDSTLKIQPAELGDSAVYLCASSLDGGIHNEQFFGPGTRLTVL.

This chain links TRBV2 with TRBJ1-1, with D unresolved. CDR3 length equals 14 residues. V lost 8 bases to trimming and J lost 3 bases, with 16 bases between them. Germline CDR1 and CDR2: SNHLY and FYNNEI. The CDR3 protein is CASSQRLKDTEAFF. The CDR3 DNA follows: TGTGCCAGCTCCCAGCGACTCAAGGACACTGAAGCTTTCTTT. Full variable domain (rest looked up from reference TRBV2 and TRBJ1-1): EPEVTQTPSHQVTQMGQEVILRCVPISNHLYFYWYRQILGQKVEFLVSFYNNEISEKSEIFDDQFSVERPDGSNFTLKIRSTKLEDSAMYFCASSQRLKDTEAFFGQGTRLTVV.

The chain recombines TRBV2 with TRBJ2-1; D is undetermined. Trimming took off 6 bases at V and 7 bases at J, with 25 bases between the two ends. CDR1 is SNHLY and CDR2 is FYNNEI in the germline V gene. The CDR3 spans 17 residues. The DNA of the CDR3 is TGTGCCAGCAGCCCCGCCTGGGCCAGTTCGTTCGGGAATGAGCAGTTCTTC. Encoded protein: CASSPAWASSFGNEQFF.

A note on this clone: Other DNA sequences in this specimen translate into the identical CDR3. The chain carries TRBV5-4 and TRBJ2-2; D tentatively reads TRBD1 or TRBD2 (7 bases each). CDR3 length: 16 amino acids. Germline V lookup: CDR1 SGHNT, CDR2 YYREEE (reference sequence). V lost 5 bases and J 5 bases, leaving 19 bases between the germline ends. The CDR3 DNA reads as TGTGCCAGCAGTAATACGGCAGGGGGGGGGACCGGGGAGCTGTTTTTT. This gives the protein CASSNTAGGGTGELFF.

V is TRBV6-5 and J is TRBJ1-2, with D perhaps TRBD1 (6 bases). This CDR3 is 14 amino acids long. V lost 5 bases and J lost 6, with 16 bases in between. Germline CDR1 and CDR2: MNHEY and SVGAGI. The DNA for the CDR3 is TGTGCCAGCAGTGAACCACAGGGAACGGATGGCTACACCTTC. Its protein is CASSEPQGTDGYTF.